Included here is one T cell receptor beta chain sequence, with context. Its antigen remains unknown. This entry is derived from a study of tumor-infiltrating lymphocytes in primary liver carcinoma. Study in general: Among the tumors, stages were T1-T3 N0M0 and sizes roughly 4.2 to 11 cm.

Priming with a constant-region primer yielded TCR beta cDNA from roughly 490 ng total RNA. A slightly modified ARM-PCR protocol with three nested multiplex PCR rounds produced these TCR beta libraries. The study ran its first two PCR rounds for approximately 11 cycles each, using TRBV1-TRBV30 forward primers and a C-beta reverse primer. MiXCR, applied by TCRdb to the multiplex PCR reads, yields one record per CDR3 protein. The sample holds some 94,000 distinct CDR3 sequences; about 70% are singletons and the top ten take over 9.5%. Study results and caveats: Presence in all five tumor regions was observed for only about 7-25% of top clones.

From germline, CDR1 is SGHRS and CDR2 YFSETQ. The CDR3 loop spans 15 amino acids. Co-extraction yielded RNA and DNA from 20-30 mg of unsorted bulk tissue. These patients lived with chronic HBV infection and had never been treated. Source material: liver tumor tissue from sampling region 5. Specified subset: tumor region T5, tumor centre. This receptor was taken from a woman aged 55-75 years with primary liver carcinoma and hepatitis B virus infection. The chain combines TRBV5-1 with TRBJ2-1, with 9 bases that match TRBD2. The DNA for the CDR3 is TGCACTAGCAGCTTGCCTAGCGGGGCCTACAATGAGCAGTTCTTC. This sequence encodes CTSSLPSGAYNEQFF.